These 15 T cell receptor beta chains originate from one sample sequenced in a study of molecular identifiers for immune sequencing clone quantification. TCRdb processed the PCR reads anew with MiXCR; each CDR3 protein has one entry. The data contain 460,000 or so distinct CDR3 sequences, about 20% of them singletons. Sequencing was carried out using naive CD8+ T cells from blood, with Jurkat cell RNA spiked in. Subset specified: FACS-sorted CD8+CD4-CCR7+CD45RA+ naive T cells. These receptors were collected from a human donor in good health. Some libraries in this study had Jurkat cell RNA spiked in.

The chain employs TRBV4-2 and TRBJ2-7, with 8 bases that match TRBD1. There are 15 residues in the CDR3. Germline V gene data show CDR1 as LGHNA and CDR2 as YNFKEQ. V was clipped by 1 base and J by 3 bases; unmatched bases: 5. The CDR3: CASSQGTGNLYEQYF. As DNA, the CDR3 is TGTGCCAGCAGCCAAGGGACAGGGAATCTCTACGAGCAGTACTTC.

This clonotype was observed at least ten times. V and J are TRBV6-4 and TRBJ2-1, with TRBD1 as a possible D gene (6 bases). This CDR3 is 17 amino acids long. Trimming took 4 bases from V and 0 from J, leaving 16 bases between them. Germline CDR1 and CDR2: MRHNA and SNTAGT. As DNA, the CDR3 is TGTGCCAGCAGTGGAAGGCCCGGGACAAGCTCCTACAATGAGCAGTTCTTC. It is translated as CASSGRPGTSSYNEQFF.

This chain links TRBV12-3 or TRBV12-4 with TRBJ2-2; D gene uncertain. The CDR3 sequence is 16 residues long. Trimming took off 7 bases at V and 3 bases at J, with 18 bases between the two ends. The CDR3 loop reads CASMGYGRWDTGELFF. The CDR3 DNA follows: TGTGCCAGCATGGGTTACGGTCGTTGGGACACCGGGGAGCTGTTTTTT.

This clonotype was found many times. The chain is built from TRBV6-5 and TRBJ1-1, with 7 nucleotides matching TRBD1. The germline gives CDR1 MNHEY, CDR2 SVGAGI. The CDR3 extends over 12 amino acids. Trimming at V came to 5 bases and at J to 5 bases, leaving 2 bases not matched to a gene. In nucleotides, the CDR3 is TGTGCCAGCAGTGACAGGGTGACTGAAGCTTTCTTT. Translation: CASSDRVTEAFF.

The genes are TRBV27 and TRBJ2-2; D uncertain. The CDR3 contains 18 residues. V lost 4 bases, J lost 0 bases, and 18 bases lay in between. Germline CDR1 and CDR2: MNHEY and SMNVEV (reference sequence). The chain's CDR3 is CASSSSVMNFANTGELFF. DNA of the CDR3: TGTGCCAGCAGTTCCTCGGTCATGAACTTCGCGAACACCGGGGAGCTGTTTTTT.

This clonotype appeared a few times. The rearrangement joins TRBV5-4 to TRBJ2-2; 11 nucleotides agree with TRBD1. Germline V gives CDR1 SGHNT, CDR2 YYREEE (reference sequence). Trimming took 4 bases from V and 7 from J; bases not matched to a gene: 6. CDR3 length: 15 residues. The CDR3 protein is CASSTGQGAGGELFF. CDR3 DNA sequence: TGTGCCAGCAGCACCGGACAGGGGGCCGGCGGGGAGCTGTTTTTT.

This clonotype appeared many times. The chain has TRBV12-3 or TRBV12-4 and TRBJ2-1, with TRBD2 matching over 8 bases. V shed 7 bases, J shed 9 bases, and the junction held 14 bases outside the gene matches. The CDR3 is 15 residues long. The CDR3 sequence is CASNPGLGIRSEQFF. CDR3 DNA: TGTGCCAGCAATCCGGGACTAGGCATTCGTAGTGAGCAGTTCTTC.

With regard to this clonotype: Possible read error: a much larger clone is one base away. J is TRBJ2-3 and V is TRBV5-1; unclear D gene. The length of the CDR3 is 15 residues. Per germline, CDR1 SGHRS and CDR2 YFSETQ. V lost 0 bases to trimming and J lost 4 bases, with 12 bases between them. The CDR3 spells CASSLETAPPDTQYF. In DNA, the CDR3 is TGCGCCAGCAGCTTGGAAACTGCGCCCCCAGATACGCAGTATTTT.

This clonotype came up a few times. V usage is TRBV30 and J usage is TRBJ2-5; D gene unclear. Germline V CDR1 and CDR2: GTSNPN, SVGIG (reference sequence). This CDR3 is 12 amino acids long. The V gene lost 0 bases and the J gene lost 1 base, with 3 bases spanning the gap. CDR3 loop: CAWSVRQETQYF. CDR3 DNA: TGTGCCTGGAGTGTACGCCAAGAGACCCAGTACTTC.

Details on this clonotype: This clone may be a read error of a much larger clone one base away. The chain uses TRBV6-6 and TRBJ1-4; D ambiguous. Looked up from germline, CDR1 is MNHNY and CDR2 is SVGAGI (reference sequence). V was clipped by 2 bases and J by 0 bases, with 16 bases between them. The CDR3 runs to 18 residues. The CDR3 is CASSYPAGFGATNEKLFF. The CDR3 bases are TGTGCCAGCAGTTACCCAGCCGGGTTCGGAGCAACTAATGAAAAACTGTTTTTT.

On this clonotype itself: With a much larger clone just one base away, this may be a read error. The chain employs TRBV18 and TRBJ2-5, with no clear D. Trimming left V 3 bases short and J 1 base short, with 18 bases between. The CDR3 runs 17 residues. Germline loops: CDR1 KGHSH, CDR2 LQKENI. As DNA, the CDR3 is TGTGCCAGCTCACCCAACGTTCTACTCAGTTCCCAAGAGACCCAGTACTTC. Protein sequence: CASSPNVLLSSQETQYF.

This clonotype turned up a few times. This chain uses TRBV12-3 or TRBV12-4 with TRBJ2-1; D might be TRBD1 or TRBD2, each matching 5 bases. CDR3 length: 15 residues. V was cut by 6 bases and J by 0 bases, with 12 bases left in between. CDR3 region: CASRGDGSSYNEQFF. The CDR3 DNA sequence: TGTGCCAGCAGGGGGGACGGCAGCTCCTACAATGAGCAGTTCTTC.

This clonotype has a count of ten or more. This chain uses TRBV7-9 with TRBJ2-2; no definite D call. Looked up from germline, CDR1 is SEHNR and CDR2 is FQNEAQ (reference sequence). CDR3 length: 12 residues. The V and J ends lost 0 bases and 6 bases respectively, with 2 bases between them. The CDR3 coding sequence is TGTGCCAGCAGCTTAGCGCCCGGGGAGCTGTTTTTT. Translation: CASSLAPGELFF.

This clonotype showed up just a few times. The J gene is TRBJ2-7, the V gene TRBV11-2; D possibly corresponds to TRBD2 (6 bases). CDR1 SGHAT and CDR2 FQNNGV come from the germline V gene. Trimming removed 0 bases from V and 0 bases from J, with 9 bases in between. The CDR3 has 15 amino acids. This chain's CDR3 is CASSLEGLPSYEQYF. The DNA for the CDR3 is TGTGCCAGCAGCTTAGAAGGACTACCCTCCTACGAGCAGTACTTC. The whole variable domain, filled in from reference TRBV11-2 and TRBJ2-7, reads EAGVAQSPRYKIIEKRQSVAFWCNPISGHATLYWYQQILGQGPKLLIQFQNNGVVDDSQLPKDRFSAERLKGVDSTLKIQPAKLEDSAVYLCASSLEGLPSYEQYFGPGTRLTVT.

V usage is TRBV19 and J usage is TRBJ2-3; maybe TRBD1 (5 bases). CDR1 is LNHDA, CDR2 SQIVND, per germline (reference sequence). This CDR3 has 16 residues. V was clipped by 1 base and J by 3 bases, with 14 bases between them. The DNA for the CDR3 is TGTGCCAGTAGTATAGCTGGCAGGGCGAGGACAGATACGCAGTATTTT. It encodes CASSIAGRARTDTQYF.